This T cell receptor (beta chain) is drawn from a study of T cell responses to AZD1222 COVID-19 vaccine. This clone showed up just once. What it recognizes is unknown. Germline assignment: CDR1 SEHNR and CDR2 FQNEAQ (reference sequence). Trimming shortened V by 3 bases and J by 0 bases, and 11 bases separated the two germline ends. This CDR3 has 16 amino acids. Whole-study findings and limits: Unmutated variant regions reportedly attract nearly half of all spike-specific TCRs. Donors in the cohort were predominantly white British and more often female, and clonal diversity was possibly underestimated. Just six AZD1222 recipients were seropositive at baseline.

The table came from immunoSEQ multiplex PCR; TCRdb's copy has only in-frame clones and leaves some out. The table shows roughly 99,000 clones, with 91% occurring only once. This receptor was taken from an adult who received the AZD1222 COVID-19 vaccine. This chain links TRBV7-9 with TRBJ2-2; D remains ambiguous. The sequencing here drew on peripheral blood, taken 28 days after the second AZD1222 dose. Here the CDR3 DNA reads TGTGCCAGCAGCTTCGGTCCCGGCTCGAACACCGGGGAGCTGTTTTTT. It yields the protein CASSFGPGSNTGELFF.